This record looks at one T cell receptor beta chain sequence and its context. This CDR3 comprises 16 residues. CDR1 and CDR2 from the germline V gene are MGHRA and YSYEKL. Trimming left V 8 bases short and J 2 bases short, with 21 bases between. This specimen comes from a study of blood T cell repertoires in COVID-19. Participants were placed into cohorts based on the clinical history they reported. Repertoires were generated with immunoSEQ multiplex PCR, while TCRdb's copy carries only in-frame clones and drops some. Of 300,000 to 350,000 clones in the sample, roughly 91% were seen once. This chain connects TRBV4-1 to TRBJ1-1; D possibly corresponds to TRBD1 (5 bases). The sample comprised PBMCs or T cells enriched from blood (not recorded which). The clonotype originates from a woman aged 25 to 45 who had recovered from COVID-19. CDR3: CASAPRLDRPNTEAFF. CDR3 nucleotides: TGCGCCAGCGCGCCACGATTAGACAGACCCAACACTGAAGCTTTCTTT.